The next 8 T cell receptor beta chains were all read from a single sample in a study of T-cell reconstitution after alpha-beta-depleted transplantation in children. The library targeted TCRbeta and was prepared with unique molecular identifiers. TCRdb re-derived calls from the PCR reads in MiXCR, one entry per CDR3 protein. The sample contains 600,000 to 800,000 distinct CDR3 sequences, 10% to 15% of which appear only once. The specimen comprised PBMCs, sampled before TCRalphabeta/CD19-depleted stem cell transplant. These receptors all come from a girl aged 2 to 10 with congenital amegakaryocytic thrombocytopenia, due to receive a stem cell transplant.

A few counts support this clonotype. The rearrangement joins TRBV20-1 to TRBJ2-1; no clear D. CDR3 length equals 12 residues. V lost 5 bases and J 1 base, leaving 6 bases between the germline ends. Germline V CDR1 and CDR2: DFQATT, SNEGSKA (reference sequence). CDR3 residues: CSAQLSYNEQFF. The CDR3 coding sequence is TGCAGTGCTCAGCTTTCCTACAATGAGCAGTTCTTC.

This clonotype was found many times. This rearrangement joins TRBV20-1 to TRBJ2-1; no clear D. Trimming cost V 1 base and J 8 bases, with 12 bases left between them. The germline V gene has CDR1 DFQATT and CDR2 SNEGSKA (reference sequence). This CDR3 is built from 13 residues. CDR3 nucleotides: TGCAGTGCTAGAGGGGCCTCGACTGATGAGCAGTTCTTC. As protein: CSARGASTDEQFF.

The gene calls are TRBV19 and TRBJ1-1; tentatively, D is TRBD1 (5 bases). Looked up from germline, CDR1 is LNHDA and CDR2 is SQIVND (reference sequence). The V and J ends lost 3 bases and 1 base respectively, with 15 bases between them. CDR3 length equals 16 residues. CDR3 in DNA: TGTGCCAGTAGTATCCCCTCCCGGGGGAAGAACACTGAAGCTTTCTTT. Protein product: CASSIPSRGKNTEAFF.

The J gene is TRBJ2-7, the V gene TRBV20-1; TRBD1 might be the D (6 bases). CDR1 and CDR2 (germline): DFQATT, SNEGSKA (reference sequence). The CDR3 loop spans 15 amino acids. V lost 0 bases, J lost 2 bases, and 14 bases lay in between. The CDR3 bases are TGCAGTGCTAGAGATTCCAGGGGAAGGGCCTACGAGCAGTACTTC. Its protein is CSARDSRGRAYEQYF.

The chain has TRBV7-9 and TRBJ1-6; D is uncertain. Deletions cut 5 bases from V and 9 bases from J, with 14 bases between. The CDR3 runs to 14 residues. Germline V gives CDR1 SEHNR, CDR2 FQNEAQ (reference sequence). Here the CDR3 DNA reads TGTGCCAGCAGCCAGCATTTGGACGGTTCACCCCTCCACTTT. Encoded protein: CASSQHLDGSPLHF. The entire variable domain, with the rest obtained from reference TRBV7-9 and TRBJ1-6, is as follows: DTGVSQNPRHKITKRGQNVTFRCDPISEHNRLYWYRQTLGQGPEFLTYFQNEAQLEKSRLLSDRFSAERPKGSFSTLEIQRTEQGDSAMYLCASSQHLDGSPLHFGNGTRLTVT.

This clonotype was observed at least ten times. The CDR3 is CSELAENEQFF. DNA for the CDR3: TGCAGTGAACTAGCGGAGAATGAGCAGTTCTTC. V and J are TRBV20-1 and TRBJ2-1; 8 positions match TRBD2. This CDR3 contains 11 residues. V shed 7 bases, J shed 7 bases, and the junction held 3 bases outside the gene matches. CDR1 is DFQATT and CDR2 is SNEGSKA in the germline V gene (reference sequence).

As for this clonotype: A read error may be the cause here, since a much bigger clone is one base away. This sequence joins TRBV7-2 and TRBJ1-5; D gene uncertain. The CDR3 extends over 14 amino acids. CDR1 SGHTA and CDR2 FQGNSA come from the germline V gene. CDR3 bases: TGTGTCAGCAGCTTAGGACCCGCAGTTCAGCCCCAGCATTTT. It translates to CVSSLGPAVQPQHF.

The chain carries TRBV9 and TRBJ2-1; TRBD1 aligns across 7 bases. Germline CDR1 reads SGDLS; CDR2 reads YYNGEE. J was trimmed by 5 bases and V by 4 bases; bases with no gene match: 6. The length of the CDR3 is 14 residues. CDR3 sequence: CASSSGTAHNEQFF. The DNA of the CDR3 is TGTGCCAGCAGCTCCGGGACAGCCCACAATGAGCAGTTCTTC.